This T cell receptor (beta chain) was captured by sequencing in a study of cytomegalovirus exposure and HLA in healthy donors. The PCR was carried out with 60 Vbeta primers and 13 Jbeta primers. Original data processing: Around 9.9 million shared chains were among the approximately 80 million unique TCR beta chains that a later analysis counted. TCRdb's copy holds only in-frame clones and misses some; the assay was immunoSEQ multiplex PCR. The DNA gave D and trimming, while V, J and clone size come from that table. The table lists more than 200,000 clones, approximately 79% of them singletons. Concerning this clone itself: Its antigen is not known.

J was trimmed by 7 bases and V by 1 base; bases with no gene match: 9. The CDR3 contains 17 residues. Germline CDR1 LGHNA, CDR2 YNFKEQ. Study-wide results and caveats: The availability of immune exposure information extended only to CMV serostatus. Earlier analysis found most TCR beta V segments productive about 87% or about 30% of the time. What TCR beta sequences reportedly achieved was accurate prediction of HLA-A and HLA-B alleles in most subjects.

The material sequenced was PBMCs. The rearrangement links TRBV4-2 to TRBJ2-5; 13 nucleotides match TRBD2. The sequence derives from a girl aged 2 to 10 in good health and CMV-seronegative. The CDR3 DNA follows: TGTGCCAGCAGCCAAGCGCTTACTAGCGGGAGGGCAGGGACCCAGTACTTC. It translates to CASSQALTSGRAGTQYF.